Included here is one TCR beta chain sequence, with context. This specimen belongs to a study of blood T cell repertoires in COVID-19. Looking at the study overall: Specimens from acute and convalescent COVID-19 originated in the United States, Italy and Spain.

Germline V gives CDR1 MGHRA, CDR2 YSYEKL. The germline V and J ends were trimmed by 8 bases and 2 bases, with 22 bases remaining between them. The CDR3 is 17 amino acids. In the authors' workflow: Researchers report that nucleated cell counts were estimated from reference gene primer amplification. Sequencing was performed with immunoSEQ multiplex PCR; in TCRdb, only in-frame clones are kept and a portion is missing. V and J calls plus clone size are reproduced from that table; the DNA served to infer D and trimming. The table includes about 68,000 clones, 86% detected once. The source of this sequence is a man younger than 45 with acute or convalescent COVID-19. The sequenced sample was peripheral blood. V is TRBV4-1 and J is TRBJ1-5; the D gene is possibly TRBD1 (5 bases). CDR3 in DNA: TGCGCCAGCGACCGGGTCCCCCAAGGGGTCGGCAATCAGCCCCAGCATTTT. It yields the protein CASDRVPQGVGNQPQHF.